The 25 T cell receptor beta chains below were found in one sample sequenced in a study of blood T cell repertoires in COVID-19 (dated by TCRdb to the early 2020s). To prepare the library, the immunoSEQ multiplex PCR assay was applied. Drawn from immuneACCESS, this table holds only the in-frame rearrangements with V and J called that TCRdb kept. Clones are partly lost; checked studies trace under half to an unresolved V gene and leave the rest unexplained. This sample comprises 250,000 or so clones, about four fifths of them detected only once. Roughly 3.2% of the sample lies in the top ten. Sequences were obtained from peripheral blood. The origin of the receptors is a woman between 18 and 29 years old with acute or convalescent COVID-19.

The chain joins TRBV3-1 (or the pseudogene TRBV3-2) to TRBJ2-1; 9 bases map to TRBD2. Germline trimming cut 4 bases from V and 2 bases from J; bases unmatched to any gene: 12. This CDR3 spans 18 amino acids. Germline V gene data show CDR1 as LGHDT and CDR2 as YNNKEL (reference sequence). The CDR3 spells CASSRYETSGGTYNEQFF. For the CDR3, the DNA is TGTGCCAGCAGCCGATACGAGACTAGCGGAGGGACCTACAATGAGCAGTTCTTC.

J is TRBJ2-1 and V is TRBV6-5; 12 bases are shared with TRBD2. V shed 7 bases, J shed 7 bases, and the junction held 8 bases outside the gene matches. The CDR3 consists of 15 residues. Germline CDR1 reads MNHEY; CDR2 reads SVGAGI. The CDR3, as DNA: TGTGCCAGCAACCTACTAGCGGGAGGTGAGAATGAGCAGTTCTTC. It encodes CASNLLAGGENEQFF.

The rearrangement links TRBV5-1 to TRBJ1-2, with TRBD1 identical over 7 bases. The CDR3 extends over 13 amino acids. V shed 5 bases and J 8 bases; nucleotides not matched to a gene: 9. The V gene's germline CDR1 is SGHRS and CDR2 YFSETQ. This CDR3 reads CASRIGGGLGYTF. Written as DNA, the CDR3 is TGCGCCAGCAGAATAGGAGGGGGCCTAGGCTACACCTTC.

This rearrangement joins TRBV12-3 or TRBV12-4 to TRBJ2-7; D is unclear. The CDR3 is made up of 12 amino acids. Trimming cost V 5 bases and J 2 bases, with 7 bases left between them. CDR3 DNA: TGTGCCAGCAGTCAGATAACCTACGAGCAGTACTTC. Its translation is CASSQITYEQYF.

This sequence joins TRBV27 and TRBJ1-5; D is possibly TRBD1 (6 bases). Trimming cost V 5 bases and J 3 bases, with 17 bases left between them. CDR3 size: 16 residues. Per the germline V gene, CDR1 is MNHEY and CDR2 is SMNVEV (reference sequence). The CDR3 spells CASSLTGSVLNQPQHF. CDR3 DNA: TGTGCCAGCAGTCTCACAGGGTCCGTACTCAATCAGCCCCAGCATTTT.

CDR3 nucleotide sequence: TGTGCCAGTAGTCCTCGTAAGAGTCCTGATAATTCACCCCTCCACTTT. This codes for CASSPRKSPDNSPLHF. The J gene is TRBJ1-6, the V gene TRBV19; D uncertain. The CDR3 totals 16 residues. V lost 5 bases and J 5 bases, leaving 16 bases between the germline ends. From germline, CDR1 is LNHDA and CDR2 SQIVND (reference sequence).

The gene calls are TRBV3-1 (or the pseudogene TRBV3-2) and TRBJ1-4; D is unresolved. V was shortened by 0 bases and J by 2 bases, with 10 bases between the two germline ends. The length of the CDR3 is 16 residues. The germline V gene encodes CDR1 LGHDT and CDR2 YNNKEL (reference sequence). CDR3 amino acids: CASSQDLWQTNEKLFF. CDR3 nucleotide sequence: TGTGCCAGCAGCCAAGACCTTTGGCAGACTAATGAAAAACTGTTTTTT.

J is TRBJ1-1 and V is TRBV11-2, with D hard to call. V was shortened by 1 base and J by 3 bases, with 9 bases between the two germline ends. CDR3 length: 14 amino acids. Germline V CDR1 and CDR2: SGHAT, FQNNGV. The CDR3 is CASSLVDIYTEAFF. In DNA form, the CDR3 reads TGTGCCAGCAGCTTAGTAGACATATACACTGAAGCTTTCTTT. The whole variable domain, filled in from reference TRBV11-2 and TRBJ1-1, reads EAGVAQSPRYKIIEKRQSVAFWCNPISGHATLYWYQQILGQGPKLLIQFQNNGVVDDSQLPKDRFSAERLKGVDSTLKIQPAKLEDSAVYLCASSLVDIYTEAFFGQGTRLTVV.

The chain has TRBV27 and TRBJ2-1; no reliable D call. Germline V gene lookup returns CDR1 MNHEY and CDR2 SMNVEV (reference sequence). The CDR3 is 21 residues long. Trimming stripped 4 bases from V and 2 bases from J, with 30 bases between. Here the CDR3 DNA reads TGTGCCAGCAGTTCTCCACTACTGGAGACCCACCTACCTGGAGCCTACAATGAGCAGTTCTTC. It specifies CASSSPLLETHLPGAYNEQFF.

The chain joins TRBV27 to TRBJ1-2, with TRBD1 matching over 10 bases. Trimming at V came to 2 bases and at J to 2 bases, leaving 2 bases not matched to a gene. The CDR3 runs to 15 residues. CDR1 is MNHEY, CDR2 SMNVEV, per germline (reference sequence). The CDR3 loop is CASSLAGQGNYGYTF. For the CDR3, the DNA is TGTGCCAGCAGTTTAGCGGGACAGGGGAACTATGGCTACACCTTC.

The V call is TRBV3-1 (or the pseudogene TRBV3-2), the J call TRBJ1-2; D is undetermined. V lost 4 bases and J 3 bases, leaving 18 bases between the germline ends. The CDR3 is made up of 16 amino acids. The germline V gene has CDR1 LGHDT and CDR2 YNNKEL (reference sequence). In DNA form, the CDR3 reads TGTGCCAGCAGCCTTCATCCTACGGCCCGGGACTATGGCTACACCTTC. As protein: CASSLHPTARDYGYTF.

CDR3 nucleotide sequence: TGTGCCAGCAGACTTACAGGAGTCAATCAGCCCCAGCATTTT. Amino acid sequence: CASRLTGVNQPQHF. The chain employs TRBV27 and TRBJ1-5, with D perhaps matching TRBD1 (5 bases). Trimming pared 6 bases from V and 3 bases from J, leaving 12 bases between. CDR3 length: 14 residues. CDR1 is MNHEY, CDR2 SMNVEV, per germline (reference sequence).

This clone showed up just a few times. This rearrangement joins TRBV9 to TRBJ2-3; the match to TRBD2 covers 7 bases. This CDR3 has 13 residues. With V trimmed by 4 bases and J by 6 bases, 5 bases remained unmatched. Per the germline V gene, CDR1 is SGDLS and CDR2 is YYNGEE. The CDR3 is CASSPRLADTQYF. The CDR3 DNA reads as TGTGCCAGCAGCCCAAGACTAGCCGATACGCAGTATTTT.

The V gene is TRBV27, the J gene TRBJ2-7, with D possibly TRBD2 on 6 matching bases. Trimming removed 3 bases at V and 3 bases at J, with 12 bases between. The CDR3 has 14 amino acids. Germline CDR1 MNHEY, CDR2 SMNVEV (reference sequence). CDR3 sequence reads: CASSLVQGGYEQYF. The DNA for the CDR3 is TGTGCCAGCAGTTTGGTTCAGGGAGGCTACGAGCAGTACTTC.

The chain couples TRBV18 to TRBJ1-3; TRBD1 is a possible D gene (5 bases). The CDR3 is 16 residues long. Between the trimmed V and J ends, which lost 3 bases and 3 bases, there was a span of 15 bases. Germline V gives CDR1 KGHSH, CDR2 LQKENI. CDR3: CASSPFPREVGNTIYF. The DNA of the CDR3 is TGTGCCAGCTCACCTTTCCCCAGGGAGGTTGGAAACACCATATATTTT.

The rearrangement uses TRBV9 and TRBJ2-7; a possible D gene is TRBD1 (5 bases). The CDR3 covers 18 residues. CDR1 is SGDLS and CDR2 is YYNGEE in the germline V gene. Trimming left V 0 bases short and J 0 bases short, with 19 bases between. The CDR3, as DNA: TGTGCCAGCAGCGTAGCTGCGGCAGGGTCGGGTGACTCCTACGAGCAGTACTTC. This encodes CASSVAAAGSGDSYEQYF.

This clone has a single count. V gene TRBV6-5 combines with J gene TRBJ2-7; no definite D call. The CDR3 covers 11 residues. CDR1 MNHEY and CDR2 SVGAGI come from the germline V gene. Trimming stripped 5 bases from V and 1 base from J, with 3 bases between. In nucleotides, the CDR3 is TGTGCCAGCAGTCCTTCCTACGAGCAGTACTTC. Its translation is CASSPSYEQYF.

This chain links TRBV2 with TRBJ2-2; TRBD2 matches 14 bases. Germline assignment: CDR1 SNHLY and CDR2 FYNNEI. The CDR3 totals 17 residues. V shed 7 bases and J 5 bases; nucleotides not matched to a gene: 9. CDR3 region: CASTPGGLAGVTGELFF. The CDR3 DNA reads as TGTGCCAGCACCCCTGGGGGACTAGCGGGAGTAACCGGGGAGCTGTTTTTT.

This chain links TRBV27 with TRBJ1-3; TRBD1 might be the D (5 bases). Trimming removed 5 bases at V and 0 bases at J, with 17 bases between. There are 17 residues in the CDR3. The germline gives CDR1 MNHEY, CDR2 SMNVEV (reference sequence). In nucleotides, the CDR3 is TGTGCCAGCAGTCGGGCCGGGACTGTTAGCTCTGGAAACACCATATATTTT. Its translation: CASSRAGTVSSGNTIYF.

The chain joins TRBV19 to TRBJ1-5, with 7 nucleotides matching TRBD1. V shed 6 bases, J shed 0 bases, and the junction held 8 bases outside the gene matches. CDR1 is LNHDA and CDR2 is SQIVND in the germline V gene (reference sequence). There are 16 residues in the CDR3. The CDR3 protein is CASRPGQYNSNQPQHF. In DNA, the CDR3 is TGTGCCAGTAGACCGGGACAGTATAATAGCAATCAGCCCCAGCATTTT.

The V gene is TRBV5-6, the J gene TRBJ1-2; 10 bases align to TRBD1. With 5 bases clipped from V and 6 bases from J, the junction kept 10 bases outside the gene matches. The CDR3 sequence is 15 residues long. CDR1 and CDR2 (germline): SGHDT, YYEEEE. CDR3 sequence: CASRGFGQGVNGYTF. CDR3 bases: TGTGCCAGCAGAGGCTTCGGACAGGGGGTGAATGGCTACACCTTC.

This clone has more than one count but fewer than ten. Its ends do not fully match the called genes, so a read error is possible. This sequence joins TRBV7-7 and TRBJ2-5; TRBD2 aligns across 9 bases. CDR1 is SSHAT and CDR2 is FNYEAQ in the germline V gene (reference sequence). This CDR3 region has 15 residues. CDR3 DNA sequence: TGTGCTAGCAGCTTACGTCTAGCGGGGCAAGAGACCCAGTACTTC. Translating it yields CASSLRLAGQETQYF.

This clone was counted a few times. CDR3 DNA sequence: TGTGCCAGCTCACCTGCTCAGGGTTTCGAGCAGTACTTC. Protein product: CASSPAQGFEQYF. The chain links TRBV18 to TRBJ2-7, with D maybe TRBD1 (5 bases). CDR1 and CDR2 from the germline V gene are KGHSH and LQKENI. This CDR3 region has 13 residues. V was trimmed by 3 bases and J by 6 bases, leaving 12 bases between them.

The gene calls are TRBV29-1 and TRBJ2-7, with a tentative D call TRBD2 (7 bases). Germline CDR1 is SQVTM and CDR2 is ANQGSEA. V lost 6 bases, J lost 6 bases, and 21 bases lay in between. CDR3 length: 14 residues. The CDR3 region is CSVERRGASVEQYF. Written as DNA, the CDR3 is TGCAGCGTCGAACGTCGGGGGGCATCGGTCGAGCAGTACTTC.

This chain connects TRBV27 to TRBJ2-1; 11 nucleotides match TRBD2. The V and J ends lost 6 bases and 4 bases, in that order; junction bases with no gene match: 14. Looked up from germline, CDR1 is MNHEY and CDR2 is SMNVEV (reference sequence). The CDR3 consists of 18 residues. As DNA, the CDR3 is TGTGCCAGCAGCGAGACCCCTAGCGGGAGGATCGGGTACAATGAGCAGTTCTTC. Translated, it gives CASSETPSGRIGYNEQFF.